This TCR beta chain was recorded in a study of CD8 T cells in Susac syndrome. Germline CDR1 is SGHVS and CDR2 is FNYEAQ. J was trimmed by 6 bases and V by 0 bases; bases with no gene match: 16. This CDR3 spans 19 amino acids. RNA totalling roughly 0.45 to 1 ug underwent reverse transcription with random hexamers. The immunoSEQ assay covered 54 Vbeta and 13 Jbeta segments for CDR3. Via MiXCR, TCRdb re-called the immunoSEQ multiplex PCR reads, giving one row per CDR3 protein. This table holds fewer than 250,000 distinct CDR3 sequences, 80% to 95% found once. This receptor was obtained from a human donor with multiple sclerosis. Source material: CD8+ T cells from PBMCs. The chain uses TRBV7-6 and TRBJ2-1; 8 nucleotides line up with TRBD2. CDR3 in amino acids: CASSLAPRGFSGIVNEQFF. In nucleotides, the CDR3 is TGTGCCAGCAGCTTAGCCCCTCGGGGTTTTAGCGGGATCGTCAATGAGCAGTTCTTC.